The 20 T cell receptor beta chains below all came from one sample that was sequenced in a study of T cells after posttransplantation cyclophosphamide. TCRdb's table, derived via immunoSEQ multiplex PCR, lists solely in-frame clones and lacks some. Sampling found about 38,000 clones, none seen once. The sample was PBMCs. The receptors derive from a man between 50 and 59 years old in good health, CMV-negative, and a related stem cell transplant donor.

This clone was seen many times. The V gene is TRBV4-3, the J gene TRBJ1-6; perhaps TRBD1 as D (5 bases). The CDR3 contains 15 residues. Germline values: CDR1 LGHNA, CDR2 YSLEER. V dropped 1 base and J dropped 5 bases, with 9 bases sitting between them. The CDR3 nucleotides read TGCGCCAGCAGCCAAGGCCTCAGGGATAATTCACCCCTCCACTTT. Its translation is CASSQGLRDNSPLHF.

This clone was seen only a few times. This sequence joins TRBV6-5 and TRBJ2-5, with D possibly being TRBD1 (7 bases). Trimming cost V 5 bases and J 0 bases, with 10 bases left between them. CDR3 size: 14 residues. Germline CDR1 is MNHEY and CDR2 is SVGAGI. The CDR3, as DNA: TGTGCCAGCAGTCAGGGGGGTGACCAAGAGACCCAGTACTTC. It specifies CASSQGGDQETQYF.

This clone was seen repeatedly, ten times or more. V and J are TRBV2 and TRBJ2-7; the match to TRBD2 covers 7 bases. The CDR3 totals 14 residues. The germline V gene encodes CDR1 SNHLY and CDR2 FYNNEI. V lost 6 bases, J lost 3 bases, and 8 bases stayed unmatched. The CDR3 sequence is CASRTREMGYEQYF. The CDR3 DNA reads TGTGCCAGCAGGACGCGGGAGATGGGCTACGAGCAGTACTTC.

There are many counts of this clone. This rearrangement joins TRBV9 to TRBJ1-1, with D unresolved. The CDR3 runs 14 residues. V lost 0 bases, J lost 3 bases, and 9 bases lay in between. Germline V lookup: CDR1 SGDLS, CDR2 YYNGEE. The CDR3 bases are TGTGCCAGCAGCGTAGCTACGAGGGACACTGAAGCTTTCTTT. Translating gives CASSVATRDTEAFF.

This clone came up a few times. The J gene is TRBJ1-2, the V gene TRBV20-1, with D maybe TRBD1 (5 bases). The CDR3 runs 11 residues. The germline CDR1 and CDR2 sequences are DFQATT and SNEGSKA (reference sequence). The CDR3 reads CRGQGFRSYTF. In nucleotides, the CDR3 is TGCAGGGGCCAGGGATTTCGGAGCTACACCTTC.

This clone was counted many times. This chain links TRBV5-1 with TRBJ1-1; 9 bases map to TRBD1. There are 17 residues in the CDR3. Germline V gene data show CDR1 as SGHRS and CDR2 as YFSETQ. Germline trimming cut 0 bases from V and 2 bases from J; bases unmatched to any gene: 8. As DNA, the CDR3 is TGCGCCAGCAGCTTGGCCCGGACAGGGGACTACAACACTGAAGCTTTCTTT. Translating it yields CASSLARTGDYNTEAFF.

This clone was found many times. This chain uses TRBV19 with TRBJ2-1; 7 nucleotides align to TRBD1. CDR1 and CDR2 (germline): LNHDA, SQIVND (reference sequence). With 5 bases clipped from V and 3 bases from J, the junction kept 16 bases outside the gene matches. CDR3 length: 18 amino acids. CDR3 in amino acids: CASSSQTGYYLSYNEQFF. The CDR3 nucleotides are TGTGCCAGTAGTTCCCAGACAGGGTACTACTTGAGCTACAATGAGCAGTTCTTC.

This clone was seen ten or more times. The chain recombines TRBV19 with TRBJ1-1, with a possible D match to TRBD1 (6 bases). Germline V gene sequence: CDR1 LNHDA, CDR2 SQIVND (reference sequence). The CDR3 loop spans 13 amino acids. Trimming stripped 4 bases from V and 7 bases from J, with 13 bases between. The CDR3 nucleotides are TGTGCCAGTAGTAGGAAGTCAGGGGATGAAGCTTTCTTT. Amino acid sequence: CASSRKSGDEAFF.

This clone was seen ten or more times. The chain has TRBV27 and TRBJ2-7; 9 bases fit TRBD1. Germline values: CDR1 MNHEY, CDR2 SMNVEV (reference sequence). CDR3 length: 14 residues. V lost 4 bases to trimming and J lost 2 bases; unmatched junction nucleotides: 3. The CDR3 nucleotides are TGTGCCAGCAGTTACCGGGACAGGGCCTACGAGCAGTACTTC. This gives the protein CASSYRDRAYEQYF.

This clone has at least ten counts. The gene calls are TRBV2 and TRBJ2-6; possibly TRBD1 for D (6 bases). The V gene lost 3 bases and the J gene lost 3 bases, with 18 bases spanning the gap. Germline CDR1 is SNHLY and CDR2 is FYNNEI. The CDR3 has 18 amino acids. In DNA form, the CDR3 reads TGTGCCAGCAGTGAGGCCTTCTTGGGGGCGCTTGGGGCCAACGTCCTGACTTTC. Protein product: CASSEAFLGALGANVLTF.

This clone was observed many times. This chain links TRBV19 with TRBJ2-1, with 8 bases fitting TRBD1. This CDR3 spans 14 amino acids. Trimming took 5 bases from V and 1 from J; bases not matched to a gene: 1. Germline CDR1 LNHDA, CDR2 SQIVND (reference sequence). The CDR3 bases are TGTGCCAGTAGTTACAGGGGGTCCTACAATGAGCAGTTCTTC. Amino acids: CASSYRGSYNEQFF.

This clone has at least ten counts. V gene TRBV5-1 combines with J gene TRBJ1-5; 8 bases are a match to TRBD1. The germline V gene encodes CDR1 SGHRS and CDR2 YFSETQ. This CDR3 spans 17 amino acids. V shed 2 bases and J 4 bases; nucleotides not matched to a gene: 11. DNA for the CDR3: TGCGCCAGCAGCTTATCAATCCTGACAGGGGAAAATCAGCCCCAGCATTTT. Translation: CASSLSILTGENQPQHF.

In this sample, this clone turned up many times. V gene TRBV25-1 combines with J gene TRBJ1-2; D unresolved. Germline V gives CDR1 MGHDK, CDR2 SYGVNS. V lost 5 bases, J lost 3 bases, and 16 bases lay in between. The CDR3 extends over 15 amino acids. The CDR3 protein is CASSTPEAPHYGYTF. Written as DNA, the CDR3 is TGTGCCAGCAGTACACCTGAGGCTCCCCACTATGGCTACACCTTC.

This clone has ten or more counts. The gene calls are TRBV7-9 and TRBJ2-3, with 11 bases identical to TRBD2. The germline V gene encodes CDR1 SEHNR and CDR2 FQNEAQ (reference sequence). J lost 5 bases, V lost 5 bases, and 9 bases had no gene match. CDR3 length: 16 residues. In DNA form, the CDR3 reads TGTGCCAGCAGCACCACTAGCGGGAGTGCGGGAGATACGCAGTATTTT. This sequence encodes CASSTTSGSAGDTQYF.

The table lists this clone with a few counts. V usage is TRBV5-1 and J usage is TRBJ2-5; 7 nucleotides line up with TRBD1. Germline CDR1 and CDR2: SGHRS and YFSETQ. Unmatched junction bases numbered 11, after V lost 0 bases and J lost 9 bases. This CDR3 is 15 amino acids long. CDR3 loop: CASSLAGTGDEAQYF. As DNA, the CDR3 is TGCGCCAGCAGCTTGGCCGGAACAGGGGATGAGGCCCAGTACTTC.

Ten or more counts support this clone. V and J are TRBV6-5 and TRBJ2-1; D remains unclear. The CDR3 is made up of 15 amino acids. CDR1 and CDR2 from the germline V gene are MNHEY and SVGAGI. The ends were cut back, 8 bases at V and 0 bases at J, with 14 bases in the middle. DNA for the CDR3: TGTGCCAGCCTTCAGACTCAAAGCTCCTACAATGAGCAGTTCTTC. Protein: CASLQTQSSYNEQFF.

The table lists this clone with many counts. The chain joins TRBV27 to TRBJ2-7; TRBD2 is a possible D gene (6 bases). The V end was cut by 6 bases, the J end by 6 bases, with 18 bases between. This CDR3 has 14 amino acids. The germline CDR1 and CDR2 sequences are MNHEY and SMNVEV (reference sequence). CDR3 region: CASRVPGGLSEQYF. In DNA, the CDR3 is TGTGCCAGCAGAGTCCCCGGGGGTCTTAGCGAGCAGTACTTC.

This clone was counted at least ten times. This sample also contains other DNA sequences that code for the same CDR3. This rearrangement joins TRBV7-9 to TRBJ1-3; 8 nucleotides line up with TRBD1. This CDR3 has 16 residues. V trimming: 9 bases; J trimming: 0 bases; junction bases outside the gene matches: 10. Germline values: CDR1 SEHNR, CDR2 FQNEAQ (reference sequence). CDR3 sequence reads: CASRTGMGRSGNTIYF. Written as DNA, the CDR3 is TGTGCCAGTCGGACAGGGATGGGCCGCTCTGGAAACACCATATATTTT.

This clone was seen at least ten times. The chain is built from TRBV2 and TRBJ1-2; a possible D gene is TRBD1 (5 bases). V lost 5 bases and J lost 4, with 17 bases in between. There are 15 residues in the CDR3. Germline assignment: CDR1 SNHLY and CDR2 FYNNEI. As DNA, the CDR3 is TGTGCCAGCAGTCAAGGCACAGGCCCTCTCTATGGCTACACCTTC. This encodes CASSQGTGPLYGYTF.

This clone was counted only a few times. V usage is TRBV29-1 and J usage is TRBJ1-2; a possible D gene is TRBD1 (5 bases). Between the trimmed V and J ends, which lost 6 bases and 6 bases, there was a span of 29 bases. There are 17 residues in the CDR3. Germline V gene lookup returns CDR1 SQVTM and CDR2 ANQGSEA. The CDR3 is CSVLLRGGLEPENGYTF. DNA for the CDR3: TGCAGCGTCTTACTAAGGGGAGGCCTCGAGCCAGAGAATGGCTACACCTTC.